The rows below give T cell receptor beta chains drawn from one sample of a study of shared clonotypes between healthy human individuals. Sequencing used immunoSEQ multiplex PCR; TCRdb keeps in-frame clones, though not all of them. The table records over 2 million clones, 90% to 95% of them present only once. Specimen: naive CD4+ T cells sorted from blood. These receptors all come from a man aged 18 to 29 in good health. Both conserved end residues are part of each CDR3. The D gene is left open where the match is weak. Clone size, where shown, is once, few, many, or a class for clones that have expanded.

j_call d_call cdr3_length clone_size v_call cdr3_aa cdr3_nt
TRBJ2-4 TRBD1 16 - TRBV5-1 CASSLYGTGDKNIQYF TGCGCCAGCAGCTTGTACGGGACAGGGGACAAAAACATTCAGTACTTC
TRBJ2-3 - 17 - TRBV1 CTSSQVQRGWDGDTQYF TGCACCAGCAGCCAAGTCCAGAGAGGATGGGATGGGGATACGCAGTATTTT
TRBJ2-3 TRBD1 15 - TRBV28 CASSFPGQGSDTQYF TGTGCCAGCAGTTTTCCGGGACAGGGTTCAGATACGCAGTATTTT
TRBJ2-7 - 14 - TRBV6-6 CASSYGRAPYEQYF TGTGCCAGCAGTTACGGCAGGGCCCCCTACGAGCAGTACTTC
TRBJ1-3 TRBD1 16 - TRBV15 CATGQGGTYSGNTIYF TGTGCCACCGGACAGGGGGGGACCTACTCTGGAAACACCATATATTTT
TRBJ2-7 TRBD2 17 - TRBV27 CASSLRYPGTSGYEQYF TGTGCCAGCAGTTTACGTTATCCCGGGACTAGCGGCTACGAGCAGTACTTC
TRBJ2-5 - 14 - TRBV5-4 CASSSRKAQETQYF TGTGCCAGCTCAAGCAGAAAGGCCCAAGAGACCCAGTACTTC
TRBJ2-5 TRBD1 15 - TRBV5-1 CASSLGQGIQETQYF TGCGCCAGCAGCTTGGGACAGGGGATCCAAGAGACCCAGTACTTC
TRBJ1-1 - 15 - TRBV6-6 CASSPPGSRNTEAFF TGTGCCAGCAGTCCGCCCGGGTCCCGGAACACTGAAGCTTTCTTT
TRBJ1-1 TRBD1 14 - TRBV5-4 CASSPTGRNTEAFF TGTGCCAGCAGCCCGACAGGGAGGAACACTGAAGCTTTCTTT
TRBJ1-1 - 16 - TRBV9 CASSPSVKGLNTEAFF TGTGCCAGCAGCCCTTCGGTTAAGGGCTTGAACACTGAAGCTTTCTTT
TRBJ2-5 - 15 - TRBV12-5 CASAPIGGIPETQYF TGTGCTAGTGCCCCGATAGGCGGCATTCCAGAGACCCAGTACTTC
TRBJ2-5 TRBD2 14 - TRBV5-1 CASSLAGGGETQYF TGCGCCAGCAGCTTGGCCGGCGGGGGTGAGACCCAGTACTTC
TRBJ2-3 TRBD2 16 - TRBV9 CASSLGTSGITDTQYF TGTGCCAGCAGCTTAGGGACTAGCGGAATCACAGATACGCAGTATTTT
TRBJ1-1 - 12 - TRBV29-1 CSVESLNTEAFF TGCAGCGTTGAGTCGCTGAACACTGAAGCTTTCTTT
TRBJ2-5 TRBD1 15 - TRBV30 CALQKGTANGETQYF TGTGCCTTACAAAAAGGGACAGCGAACGGAGAGACCCAGTACTTC
TRBJ1-2 - 13 - TRBV5-1 CASSTDRNYGYTF TGCGCCAGCAGCACGGACAGAAACTATGGCTACACCTTC
TRBJ2-7 - 12 - TRBV14 CASSQVGYEQYF TGTGCCAGCAGCCAAGTAGGCTACGAGCAGTACTTC
TRBJ2-7 TRBD1 13 - TRBV11-3 CASADRVGYEQYF TGTGCCAGCGCAGACAGGGTGGGATACGAGCAGTACTTC
TRBJ1-4 - 14 - TRBV25-1 CASSEVGYNEKLFF TGTGCCAGCAGTGAAGTCGGATATAATGAAAAACTGTTTTTT
TRBJ2-7 - 16 - TRBV7-9 CASSLALRGTPYEQYF TGTGCCAGCAGCTTAGCGCTTAGGGGGACACCATACGAGCAGTACTTC
TRBJ2-7 - 13 - TRBV6-4 CASKGLCSYEQYF TGTGCCAGCAAAGGTCTCTGCTCCTACGAGCAGTACTTC
TRBJ2-3 - 14 - TRBV28 CASTPSGGTDTQYF TGTGCCAGCACCCCATCGGGGGGCACAGATACGCAGTATTTT
TRBJ2-4 - 15 - TRBV10-3 CAISYSDGSGDIQYF TGTGCCATCAGCTATAGCGATGGGTCGGGAGACATTCAGTACTTC
TRBJ1-6 - 14 - TRBV6-5 CASSPHIMNSPLHF TGTGCCAGCAGCCCCCACATAATGAATTCACCCCTCCACTTT
TRBJ2-5 - 11 - TRBV2 CASKVGETQYF TGTGCCAGCAAAGTGGGGGAGACCCAGTACTTC
TRBJ1-2 - 13 - TRBV27 CASSLTGNYGYTF TGTGCCAGCAGTTTAACGGGTAACTATGGCTACACCTTC
TRBJ2-3 - 14 - TRBV5-5 CASSRGPNTDTQYF TGTGCCAGCAGCAGAGGGCCGAACACAGATACGCAGTATTTT
TRBJ2-1 TRBD2 18 - TRBV25-1 CASSESARLAGTYNEQFF TGTGCCAGCAGTGAATCCGCTCGTCTAGCGGGGACATACAATGAGCAGTTCTTC
TRBJ1-2 TRBD1 16 - TRBV7-8 CASSSLTGTALYGYTF TGTGCCAGCAGCTCCCTTACCGGGACAGCCTTGTATGGCTACACCTTC
TRBJ2-3 TRBD2 17 - TRBV25-1 CASSSLAGGDRADTQYF TGTGCCAGCAGTTCCCTAGCGGGAGGGGATAGGGCAGATACGCAGTATTTT
TRBJ1-1 - 14 - TRBV21-1 CASSNWGADTEAFF TGTGCCAGCAGCAATTGGGGCGCGGACACTGAAGCTTTCTTT
TRBJ2-7 - 15 once TRBV19 CASSMQHGGSYEQYF TGTGCCAGTAGTATGCAACACGGGGGCTCCTACGAGCAGTACTTC
TRBJ1-1 - 12 - TRBV7-2 CASGQSYTEAFF TGTGCCAGCGGACAGAGCTACACTGAAGCTTTCTTT
TRBJ2-7 - 14 - TRBV29-1 CSVETGTNSYEQYF TGCAGCGTAGAGACCGGGACGAACTCCTACGAGCAGTACTTC
TRBJ2-1 - 13 - TRBV10-1 CASSDQLSDEQFF TGCGCCAGCAGTGATCAGCTCAGCGATGAGCAGTTCTTC
TRBJ1-1 - 13 - TRBV14 CASSQVVEAEAFF TGTGCCAGCAGCCAAGTTGTTGAGGCTGAAGCTTTCTTT
TRBJ1-1 TRBD1 13 - TRBV30 CAWRAGTGVEAFF TGTGCCTGGAGGGCCGGGACAGGGGTCGAAGCTTTCTTT
TRBJ2-7 - 13 - TRBV4-1 CASSHQVSYEQYF TGCGCCAGCAGCCATCAGGTTTCCTACGAGCAGTACTTC
TRBJ2-5 TRBD2 17 - TRBV18 CASSPTVIAGVKETQYF TGTGCCAGCTCACCAACGGTAATAGCGGGGGTAAAAGAGACCCAGTACTTC
TRBJ1-5 - 14 - TRBV30 CAWSRDNYNQPQHF TGTGCCTGGAGTCGGGACAACTACAATCAGCCCCAGCATTTT
TRBJ2-5 - 13 - TRBV9 CASSQRQRETQYF TGTGCCAGCAGCCAGAGACAGAGAGAGACCCAGTACTTC
TRBJ1-5 - 15 - TRBV18 CASSPPESGGQPQHF TGTGCCAGCTCACCACCGGAATCTGGGGGCCAGCCCCAGCATTTT
TRBJ1-1 - 15 many TRBV10-3 CAIKPAIGPVTEAFF TGTGCCATCAAACCGGCAATAGGCCCCGTTACTGAAGCTTTCTTT
TRBJ2-6 - 17 - TRBV7-6 CASSLTEAGTGANVLTF TGTGCCAGCAGCTTAACAGAGGCGGGGACTGGGGCCAACGTCCTGACTTTC
TRBJ1-5 TRBD1 15 - TRBV2 CASSEGTGWGQPQHF TGTGCCAGCAGTGAAGGGACAGGGTGGGGGCAGCCCCAGCATTTT
TRBJ2-6 TRBD1 18 - TRBV13 CASSSKPGQGTGANVLTF TGTGCCAGCAGCTCAAAACCGGGACAGGGAACTGGGGCCAACGTCCTGACTTTC
TRBJ2-4 - 14 - TRBV29-1 CSVTPLQGRNIQYF TGCAGCGTAACGCCCCTACAGGGGAGGAACATTCAGTACTTC
TRBJ2-5 - 11 - TRBV28 CATRGRKTQYF TGTGCCACCCGGGGGCGGAAGACCCAGTACTTC
TRBJ2-6 - 16 - TRBV30 CAWSASWGSGANVLTF TGTGCCTGGAGTGCTTCCTGGGGCTCTGGGGCCAACGTCCTGACTTTC
TRBJ1-4 TRBD1 16 - TRBV14 CASSTRTGDLDEKLFF TGTGCCAGCAGCACCCGGACAGGGGATTTAGATGAAAAACTGTTTTTT
TRBJ1-4 - 14 - TRBV28 CASRWGAANEKLFF TGTGCCAGCAGATGGGGGGCGGCTAATGAAAAACTGTTTTTT
TRBJ2-7 - 12 - TRBV6-1 CASRRTDYEQYF TGTGCCAGCAGACGGACAGACTACGAGCAGTACTTC
TRBJ2-7 - 14 - TRBV5-4 CASSLLGRSYEQYF TGTGCCAGCAGCTTGTTGGGACGGTCCTACGAGCAGTACTTC
TRBJ2-7 TRBD1 16 - TRBV18 CASSRLGQGNSYEQYF TGTGCCAGCTCACGTTTGGGACAGGGGAACTCCTACGAGCAGTACTTC
TRBJ1-1 TRBD1 13 - TRBV7-2 CASGRKGALGAFF TGTGCCAGCGGTAGGAAGGGGGCTCTGGGAGCTTTCTTT
TRBJ2-7 - 15 - TRBV4-3 CASSQDTTRRGEQYF TGCGCCAGCAGCCAAGATACGACTAGGAGGGGCGAGCAGTACTTC
TRBJ1-3 TRBD1 15 - TRBV6-1 CASSFSDRAGNTIYF TGTGCCAGCAGTTTTTCCGACAGGGCCGGAAACACCATATATTTT
TRBJ2-1 - 14 - TRBV2 CASSDGLILVGQFF TGTGCCAGCAGTGATGGGCTAATTCTTGTCGGGCAGTTCTTC